This TCR beta chain was observed in a study of regulatory T cells in long-lasting Graves disease (dated by TCRdb to about 2021). Turning to the overall study: Patients with newly diagnosed Graves' disease had been on antithyroid drugs for under 3 months. Peripheral blood TCR sequencing and RNA sequencing compared persistent Graves' disease patients with newly diagnosed Graves' disease patients. The study took place in China and was registered as a clinical trial. A total of roughly 35 samples underwent TCR sequencing, from some 13 patients with persistent Graves' disease and approximately 20 patients with newly diagnosed Graves' disease.

CDR1 and CDR2 were assigned from the germline V gene as MNHEY and SVGAGI. The CDR3 numbers 15 amino acids, ends counted. The entry retains the CDR3 DNA only, 45 bases that are in frame from base 1. Here V drops 4 bases and J drops 2 bases, and the junction holds 4 bases not matched to any gene. The sample's time point label, in plain terms: newly diagnosed GD, antithyroid drugs for less than 3 months. For both TCR sequencing and RNA sequencing, RNA was extracted from PBMCs in TRIzol. The diagnosis of Graves' disease was made according to American Thyroid Association guidelines. The patients came from an endocrinology department in Xi'an, China. Each patient gave around 9 milliliters of peripheral blood, collected in an EDTA anticoagulant tube. Ficoll Paque Plus density gradient separation was used to isolate PBMCs, and no further T cell sorting was performed. RNA quality was checked with an Agilent 2100 Bioanalyzer and agarose gel, and concentration with a NanoDrop 2000.

In regard to this clonotype: Its target antigen remains unknown. The conserved phenylalanine or tryptophan is not found at the CDR3 terminus, so this likely reflects a read error.

Libraries were made using multiplex PCR. TCRdb shows the sequencer as Illumina HiSeq 4000. TCR beta libraries were built with iRepertoire HTBI primers and Arm-PCR amplification of CDR3 regions. Before sequencing, the PCR products went through gel purification. In the paper's pipeline: Gene usage analysis of CDR3 amino acid clonotypes relied on the approximately 60 TRBV and 14 TRBJ segments identified across samples. Filtered high-quality paired reads were merged into contigs using COPE and FqMerger. BLAST was used to align contigs to the IMGT TRBV, TRBD and TRBJ reference genes, and CDR3 was defined following IMGT. Highly expanded clones were defined as clonotypes with a frequency above 0.1%. Repertoire diversity was measured by Shannon entropy, and V-J evenness by the Gini coefficient. A clonotype found in more than one individual was treated as public. In TCRdb, the public reads were trimmed at Q25 with fastp and aligned with MiXCR, with productive beta chains retained. Rows with a matching CDR3 protein are joined into one entry that keeps the most common DNA and genes. In this record, the V and J calls reflect TCRdb's handling and not the investigators' own analysis. The sample table records 420,000 or so distinct CDR3 sequences; around 17% of these occur just once. Around a quarter of the sample is in the top ten clones.

The full study reports these points: Only the TCR beta chain was sequenced and analyzed. More public clonotypes were shared among persistent patients (under 3,000) than among newly diagnosed patients (966). Because the primary lesion, thyroid tissue, could not be accessed, the study looked at peripheral blood alone. As a limitation, the authors acknowledged that the small sample size may reduce accuracy. Preferential use of TRBV28, TRBJ1-2 and TRBJ2-5 was observed in persistent disease, whereas TRBV20-1 and TRBJ2-1 were favored in newly diagnosed disease. Lower TCR Shannon entropy and fewer highly expanded clones were observed in persistent Graves' disease patients than in newly diagnosed patients, which suggested clonal expansion.

This sample was shared with a second study, whose subject was T cells in Graves' hyperthyroidism and ophthalmopathy. Drawing on the second study: Graves' hyperthyroidism was defined as stable when no progression to ophthalmopathy occurred over 18 months of follow-up. Hyperthyroidism patients were aged 18 to 65 years and newly diagnosed, with disease duration of less than 2 months. The study excluded patients with uncontrolled infections, other autoimmune diseases, pregnancy or lactation. Diagnoses relied on clinical symptoms, serum thyroxine and TRAb, thyroid ultrasound and orbital computed tomography. The first round of RT-PCR for the TCR CDR3 was performed with the HTBI primer set and the Qiagen OneStep RT-PCR kit. Most expanded thyroid clonotypes (frequency above 0.001) were also detected in blood, a finding suggesting that blood repertoires may reflect thyroid immune responses. A 13 V-J signature model separated ophthalmopathy from stable hyperthyroidism, with 87.88% sensitivity and roughly 82% specificity in cross-validation and 80%/75% in testing. In validation, the model predicted progression to ophthalmopathy a median of 6.5 months before onset, with around 70% sensitivity and around 76% specificity. To identify TCR V-J signatures that set the groups apart, the researchers used a discovery cohort of about a hundred patients, made up of roughly 40 with Graves' ophthalmopathy and 57 with stable Graves' hyperthyroidism. An independent validation cohort of about 19 hyperthyroidism patients and roughly 16 patients who later progressed to ophthalmopathy tested prospective prediction of ophthalmopathy. For training and testing, the 100 or so patients in the discovery cohort were randomly divided in a 7:3 ratio. Thyroid tissue and blood T-cell repertoires from over 5 Graves' hyperthyroidism patients were also compared in the study. After sampling, hyperthyroidism patients received methimazole starting at 30 mg daily, and ophthalmopathy patients received high-dose intravenous methylprednisolone. A second multiplex PCR round built the libraries, followed by size selection and purification. The libraries were sequenced on an Illumina HiSeq2000 using paired-end 100 bp reads. SOAPnuke was used to process the raw data, removing reads that contained adapters or uncalled bases, had a mean Phred below 15, or lacked an exact match to the constant primer or identifier. High-quality paired reads were merged with COPE v1.2.5, and unique nucleotide sequences were defined as clonotypes. MiTCR v1.1 was used to align the clonotypes against IMGT TRBV, TRBD and TRBJ reference segments. Only V-J combinations with frequency above 0.0001, covering 99% to 99.2% of repertoires, were analysed. The TCS score was defined as F50 (clonal expansion) divided by E x V (chaos), with BLOSUM62-based TCRdist calculated between CDR3 peptides within each V-J. Welch's t-statistics and random forest reduced roughly 530 V-J features to fewer than 15, which were used in a naive Bayes classifier (R e1071). No statistical method was used to fix the sample size in advance, and group allocation was not hidden from the investigators. TCR Vbeta CDR3 sequencing of 120 to 150 peripheral blood samples (over 40 ophthalmopathy, about 74 hyperthyroidism and roughly 17 progressor patients) is reported in the paper.

The specimen comprised peripheral blood mononuclear cells (PBMCs), sampled at new diagnosis, from a patient treated with antithyroid drugs. Recombination connected TRBV6-5 to TRBJ2-1; TRBD2 fits 8 bases in the junction. This receptor was identified in a woman aged 18-29 years with Graves disease. Donor details come from another sample of the same person, matched by shared clones. The sequenced DNA is TGTGCCAGCAGTTCTAACGGGAGGGCCTACAATGAGCAGTTCCTC. Translated, this gives CASSSNGRAYNEQFL.